One sample yielded the 8 T cell receptor beta chains listed below, sequenced in a study of CD8+CD57+ T cells in acquired aplastic anemia. The TCR beta profiling, which covered VDJ combination and CDR3 sequence, was carried out using genomic DNA as the template. From the reads, TCRdb called clonotypes with MiXCR, one entry per CDR3 protein. The table lists about 170,000 distinct CDR3 sequences, roughly 63% of them singletons. Sequencing was performed on sorted CD4+, CD8+, or CD8+CD57+ T cells (not recorded which) from PBMCs. These receptors all stem from a human donor in good health.

The rearrangement uses TRBV19 and TRBJ2-1, with D perhaps TRBD2 (6 bases). The CDR3 has 13 residues. V was trimmed by 8 bases and J by 7 bases, leaving 15 bases between them. Germline CDR1 LNHDA, CDR2 SQIVND (reference sequence). CDR3 in DNA: TGTGCCAGTGGTTTCGGACTATTGAATGAGCAGTTCTTC. Its protein is CASGFGLLNEQFF. The entire variable domain, with the rest obtained from reference TRBV19 and TRBJ2-1, is as follows: DGGITQSPKYLFRKEGQNVTLSCEQNLNHDAMYWYRQDPGQGLRLIYYSQIVNDFQKGDIAEGYSVSREKKESFPLTVTSAQKNPTAFYLCASGFGLLNEQFFGPGTRLTVL.

The rearrangement links TRBV10-3 to TRBJ2-5; TRBD2 matches 10 bases. Per germline, CDR1 ENHRY and CDR2 SYGVKD. This CDR3 region has 15 residues. V shed 4 bases and J 7 bases; nucleotides not matched to a gene: 9. The CDR3 sequence is CAISGASGRGGTQYF. CDR3 coding DNA: TGTGCCATCAGTGGGGCTAGCGGGAGAGGGGGGACCCAGTACTTC.

The chain links TRBV12-1 to TRBJ2-7; no DNA check was done on the table's D call, TRBD1. TRBV12-1 is a pseudogene segment. CDR3 length: 13 amino acids. The CDR3 loop is CASSFTGRNEQYF. In DNA form, the CDR3 reads TGTGCCAGCAGCTTTACAGGGAGGAACGAGCAGTACTTC.

The chain links TRBV28 to TRBJ2-1; D gene uncertain. The CDR3 sequence is 13 residues long. Germline lookup yields CDR1 MDHEN and CDR2 SYDVKM. The DNA of the CDR3 is TGTGCTCACGGTGATAGGGAAAAAGGGGAGCAGTTCTTC. Translated, it gives CAHGDREKGEQFF.

This clonotype has only one observation. The gene calls are TRBV24-1 and TRBJ1-2; no clear D. Trimming stripped 5 bases from V and 5 bases from J, with 11 bases between. Per the germline V gene, CDR1 is KGHDR and CDR2 is SFDVKD. The CDR3 extends over 13 amino acids. The CDR3 DNA reads TGTGCCACCAGTGGAGGACCGGGGTATGGCTACACCTTC. It specifies CATSGGPGYGYTF.

In this sample, this clonotype turned up once. J is TRBJ2-7 and V is TRBV7-8; D not resolved. The CDR3 spans 15 residues. Germline V CDR1 and CDR2: SGHVS, FQNEAQ. V lost 1 base to trimming and J lost 0 bases, with 10 bases between them. CDR3: CASSLDRDRSYEQYF. CDR3 in DNA: TGTGCCAGCAGCTTAGACCGAGACCGCTCCTACGAGCAGTACTTC.

This clonotype was counted between two and nine times. The chain has TRBV15 and TRBJ2-1; 7 bases agree with TRBD1. The V and J ends lost 3 bases and 5 bases, in that order; junction bases with no gene match: 13. The CDR3 is made up of 17 amino acids. Germline V lookup: CDR1 LNHNV, CDR2 YYDKDF (reference sequence). The CDR3 loop reads CATSSRPGTAKNNEQFF. CDR3 DNA: TGTGCCACCAGCAGCCGACCTGGGACAGCGAAAAACAATGAGCAGTTCTTC.

This chain uses TRBV28 with TRBJ2-5, with TRBD1 matching 9 bases. Germline values: CDR1 MDHEN, CDR2 SYDVKM. V trimming: 7 bases; J trimming: 4 bases; junction bases outside the gene matches: 10. CDR3 length equals 15 residues. The CDR3 nucleotides are TGTGCCAGCACCGAACAGGGGGCAAGGGTAGAGACCCAGTACTTC. It translates to CASTEQGARVETQYF.